This section outlines one TCR beta chain sequence together with its context. The antigen is unknown. Treatment here: oral pan-JAK inhibitor, 5-10 mg twice daily. This CDR3 contains 17 residues. V dropped 1 base and J dropped 1 base, with 14 bases sitting between them. Germline V CDR1 and CDR2: SGHAT, FQNNGV. RNA extraction and reverse transcription yielded cDNA as sequencing template. TCRdb's table, derived via immunoSEQ multiplex PCR, lists solely in-frame clones and lacks some. This sample yields around 140,000 clones, of which 70% to 90% are seen a single time; less than 15% belongs to the top ten. The data were taken from a study of CD8+ T cells in alopecia areata. Study-wide findings and caveats: Tissue-resident alphabeta T cells belonging to normal skin likewise get sequenced within scalp specimens.

The chain couples TRBV11-2 to TRBJ2-1; possible D gene TRBD2, 5 bases. The material sequenced was CD8+ T cells sorted from blood, taken at week 4, from a patient treated with tofacitinib. The TCR was taken from a human donor with alopecia areata. The CDR3 DNA sequence: TGTGCCAGCAGCTTAGTTTACGGGGAGTGGTCCTACAATGAGCAGTTCTTC. Residues: CASSLVYGEWSYNEQFF.